This T cell receptor (beta chain) was found in a study of blood T cell repertoires in COVID-19. Clones were sequenced by immunoSEQ multiplex PCR, and TCRdb holds only the in-frame ones, with some missing. The table has 390,000 or so clones, about 86% seen once; the top ten hold around 9.3%. With regard to this clone: This CDR3 is also generated by other DNA sequences in the sample.

Those who participated ranged in age from about 18 to 95 years and resided in about two dozen US areas. This CDR3 comprises 14 residues. Trimming took off 5 bases at V and 0 bases at J, with 9 bases between the two ends. CDR1 is SGHTA and CDR2 is FQGTGA in the germline V gene. This receptor was taken from a woman between 50 and 59 years old who had recovered from COVID-19. V and J are TRBV7-3 and TRBJ2-3; D remains ambiguous. The specimen sequenced was PBMCs or T cells enriched from blood (not recorded which). The CDR3 DNA reads as TGTGCCAGCAGCCGCGGTGGTAGCACAGATACGCAGTATTTT. As protein: CASSRGGSTDTQYF.